The clone carrying this T cell receptor (beta chain) was counted once. Its specificity is unknown. These gene names are mouse names. The CDR3 end lies 1 residue beyond the end of the read and is filled in from the germline J gene. These data belong to a study of tissue T cells after allogeneic stem cell transplantation. Study-level results: Alloreactivity or antigen specificity of tissue TCRs was not determined; some clones might be host cells. Few T cell clones were shared across patients, but motif clusters showed tissue-specific shared signatures.

Time point noted: mouse harvest day 14 after allogeneic transplant. The graft held 10^6 splenic CD5+ T cells and 10^7 T-cell-depleted bone marrow cells. Germline CDR1 reads SNHLY; CDR2 reads FYNGKV (reference sequence). With V trimmed by 5 bases and J by 6 bases, 5 bases remained unmatched. The length of the CDR3 is 13 residues. Survey-depth TCRbeta CDR3 sequencing reported V/J genes and productive frequencies. The data were produced by immunoSEQ multiplex PCR, yet TCRdb's version contains in-frame clones alone and is incomplete. The sample yields about 5,800 clones, 40% to 60% seen once. The clonotype comes from a female BALB/c mouse given C57BL/6 T cells with graft-versus-host disease after an allogeneic hematopoietic cell transplant. Sample: gut tissue. The V call is TRBV3, the J call TRBJ1-2; 8 nucleotides match TRBD1. CDR3 loop: CASSPSGGADYTF. Partial CDR3 DNA: TGTGCCAGCAGCCCCTCAGGGGGCGCCGACTACACC.